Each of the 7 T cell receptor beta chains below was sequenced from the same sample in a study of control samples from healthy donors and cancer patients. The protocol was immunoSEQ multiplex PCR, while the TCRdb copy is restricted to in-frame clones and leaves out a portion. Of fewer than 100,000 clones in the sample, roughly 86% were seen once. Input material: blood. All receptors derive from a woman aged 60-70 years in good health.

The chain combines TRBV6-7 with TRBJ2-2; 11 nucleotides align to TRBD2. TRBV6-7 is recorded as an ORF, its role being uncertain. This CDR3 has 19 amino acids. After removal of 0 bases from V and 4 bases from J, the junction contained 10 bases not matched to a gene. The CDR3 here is CASSYSMVVSGRVTGELFF. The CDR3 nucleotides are TGTGCCAGCAGTTACTCGATGGTGGTTAGCGGGAGGGTCACCGGGGAGCTGTTTTTT.

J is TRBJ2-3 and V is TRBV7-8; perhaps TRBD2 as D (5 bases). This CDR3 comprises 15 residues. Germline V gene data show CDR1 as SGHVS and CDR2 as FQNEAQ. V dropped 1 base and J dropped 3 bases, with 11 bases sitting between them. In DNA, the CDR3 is TGTGCCAGCAGCTTAGGAGGGTATCGGACAGATACGCAGTATTTT. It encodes CASSLGGYRTDTQYF.

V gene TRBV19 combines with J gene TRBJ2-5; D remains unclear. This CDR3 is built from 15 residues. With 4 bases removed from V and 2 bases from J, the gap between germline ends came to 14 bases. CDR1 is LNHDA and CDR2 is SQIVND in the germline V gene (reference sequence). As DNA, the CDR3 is TGTGCCAGTAGTACCCCTCGCGGATCTCAAGAGACCCAGTACTTC. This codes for CASSTPRGSQETQYF.

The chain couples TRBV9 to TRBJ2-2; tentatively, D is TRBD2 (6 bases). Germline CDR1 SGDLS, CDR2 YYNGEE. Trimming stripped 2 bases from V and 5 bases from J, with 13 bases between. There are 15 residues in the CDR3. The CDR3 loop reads CASSVRGVGTGELFF. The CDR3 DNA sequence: TGTGCCAGCAGCGTCCGCGGGGTGGGAACCGGGGAGCTGTTTTTT.

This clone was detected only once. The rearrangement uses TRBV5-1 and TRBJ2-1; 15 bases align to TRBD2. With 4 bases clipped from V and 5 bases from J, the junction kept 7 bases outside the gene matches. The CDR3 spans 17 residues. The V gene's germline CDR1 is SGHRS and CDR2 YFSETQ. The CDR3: CASSMRTSGRVDNEQFF. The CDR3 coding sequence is TGCGCCAGCAGCATGAGGACTAGCGGGAGGGTAGACAATGAGCAGTTCTTC. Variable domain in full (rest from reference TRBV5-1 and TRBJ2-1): KAGVTQTPRYLIKTRGQQVTLSCSPISGHRSVSWYQQTPGQGLQFLFEYFSETQRNKGNFPGRFSGRQFSNSRSEMNVSTLELGDSALYLCASSMRTSGRVDNEQFFGPGTRLTVL.

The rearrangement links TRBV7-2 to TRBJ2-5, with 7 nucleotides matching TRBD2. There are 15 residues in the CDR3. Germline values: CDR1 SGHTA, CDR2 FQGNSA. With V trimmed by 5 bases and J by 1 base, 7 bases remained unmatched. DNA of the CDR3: TGTGCCAGCAGCCCGACTAGCAATATCCAAGAGACCCAGTACTTC. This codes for CASSPTSNIQETQYF. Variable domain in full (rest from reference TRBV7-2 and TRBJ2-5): GAGVSQSPSNKVTEKGKDVELRCDPISGHTALYWYRQSLGQGLEFLIYFQGNSAPDKSGLPSDRFSAERTGGSVSTLTIQRTQQEDSAVYLCASSPTSNIQETQYFGPGTRLLVL.

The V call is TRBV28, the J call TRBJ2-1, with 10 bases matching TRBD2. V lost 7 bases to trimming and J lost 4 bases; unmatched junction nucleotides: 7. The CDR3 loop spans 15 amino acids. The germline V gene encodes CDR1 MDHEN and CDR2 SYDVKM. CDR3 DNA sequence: TGTGCCAGCACCAAGGGAGCGGGAGGGTACAATGAGCAGTTCTTC. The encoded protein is CASTKGAGGYNEQFF.